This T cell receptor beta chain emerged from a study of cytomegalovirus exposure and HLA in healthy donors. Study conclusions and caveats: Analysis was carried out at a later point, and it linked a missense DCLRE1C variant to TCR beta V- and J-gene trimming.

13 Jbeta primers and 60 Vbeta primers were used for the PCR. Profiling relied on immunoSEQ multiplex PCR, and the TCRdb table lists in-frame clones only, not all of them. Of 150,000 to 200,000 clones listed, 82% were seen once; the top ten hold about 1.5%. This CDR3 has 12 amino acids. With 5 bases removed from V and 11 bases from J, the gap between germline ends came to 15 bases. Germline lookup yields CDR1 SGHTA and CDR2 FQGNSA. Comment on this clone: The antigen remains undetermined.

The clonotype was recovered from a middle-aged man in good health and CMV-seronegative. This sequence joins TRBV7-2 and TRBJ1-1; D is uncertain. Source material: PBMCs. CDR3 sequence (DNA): TGTGCCAGCAGCCCGGGCTGGAGGGATGCTTTCTTT. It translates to CASSPGWRDAFF. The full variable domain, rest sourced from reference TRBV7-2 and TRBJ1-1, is GAGVSQSPSNKVTEKGKDVELRCDPISGHTALYWYRQSLGQGLEFLIYFQGNSAPDKSGLPSDRFSAERTGGSVSTLTIQRTQQEDSAVYLCASSPGWRDAFFGQGTRLTVV.